What follows describes a single T cell receptor beta chain. Authors' data handling: Reference gene primer amplification in the assay estimated nucleated cell counts. Profiled with immunoSEQ multiplex PCR; TCRdb holds only in-frame clones, not every one. The D gene and trimming were derived from the DNA, and the V and J assignments and clone size from that table. The sample carries approximately 290,000 clones, about 89% recorded once. The sample is drawn from a study of blood T cell repertoires in COVID-19. Study at large: The United States, Italy and Spain were the sources of the acute and convalescent COVID-19 samples.

Those enrolled in Seattle joined during active infection and were followed longitudinally afterward. Germline CDR1 is SQVTM and CDR2 is ANQGSEA. The CDR3 has 14 residues. V usage is TRBV29-1 and J usage is TRBJ2-3; 8 positions match TRBD2. Material for sequencing was peripheral blood. The TCR comes from a young woman with COVID-19, enrolled during active disease. The CDR3 region has the DNA TGCACCACCGGGTCGAGCGGGAGTGGTGATACGCAGTATTTT. It translates to CTTGSSGSGDTQYF.